The T cell receptor beta chain under discussion was sequenced for a study of T cell changes during pregnancy in multiple sclerosis. This CDR3 has 15 residues. V was clipped by 4 bases and J by 5 bases, with 18 bases between them. Per germline, CDR1 MNHNS and CDR2 SASEGT. Sequencing was performed with immunoSEQ multiplex PCR; in TCRdb, only in-frame clones are kept and a portion is missing. The sample has roughly 84,000 clones, approximately 92% seen once. The V gene is TRBV6-1, the J gene TRBJ2-7; D possibly corresponds to TRBD2 (5 bases). Sequencing used peripheral blood, obtained in the third trimester of pregnancy. The TCR sequence derives from a female donor in good health, enrolled as a control in a pregnancy study. CDR3 region: CASSARAGNRDEQYF. For the CDR3, the DNA is TGTGCCAGCAGTGCCCGGGCGGGTAATCGGGACGAGCAGTACTTC.